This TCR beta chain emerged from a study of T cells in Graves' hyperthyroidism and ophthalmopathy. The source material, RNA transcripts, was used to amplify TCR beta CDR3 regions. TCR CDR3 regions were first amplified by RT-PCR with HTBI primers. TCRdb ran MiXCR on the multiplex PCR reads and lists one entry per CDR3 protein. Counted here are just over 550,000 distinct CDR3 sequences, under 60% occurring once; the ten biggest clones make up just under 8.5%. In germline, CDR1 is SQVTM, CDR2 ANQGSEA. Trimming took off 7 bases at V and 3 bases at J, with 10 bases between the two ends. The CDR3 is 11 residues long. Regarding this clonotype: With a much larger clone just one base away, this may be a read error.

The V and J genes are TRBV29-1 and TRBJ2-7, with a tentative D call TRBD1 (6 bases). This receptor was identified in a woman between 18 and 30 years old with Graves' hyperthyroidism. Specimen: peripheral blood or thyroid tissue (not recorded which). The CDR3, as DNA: TGCAGCGGCAGGACAGACTACGAGCAGTACTTC. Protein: CSGRTDYEQYF.